This TCR beta chain was found in a study of T cells in localized non-small cell lung cancer. Study outcomes and limitations: Uninvolved adjacent lung showed peak T cell clonality, exceeding tumor.

Of note for this clone: The antigen is not known.

Method: immunoSEQ multiplex PCR; TCRdb's copy keeps in-frame clones and lacks some. This repertoire shows 1,000 or so clones, around 20% found once; its top ten account for around 28%. The CDR3 has 14 amino acids. Germline-derived CDR1 and CDR2 are MNHGY and SAAAGT. With V trimmed by 5 bases and J by 6 bases, 7 bases remained unmatched. V gene TRBV6-8 combines with J gene TRBJ1-2, with 9 bases that match TRBD1. Sample: normal lung tissue next to the tumor, taken before any cancer treatment. This receptor was identified in a woman between 40 and 69 years old with stage II lung adenocarcinoma. The CDR3 is CASSDTGGADGYTF. CDR3 DNA sequence: TGTGCCAGCAGTGATACAGGGGGCGCGGATGGCTACACCTTC.